A selection of T cell receptor beta chains follows, all from one sample in a study of cytomegalovirus exposure and HLA in healthy donors. Profiling relied on immunoSEQ multiplex PCR, and the TCRdb table lists in-frame clones only, not all of them. The sample contains 100,000 to 150,000 clones, more than 95% of which appear only once. The sequencing sample was made of PBMCs. The receptors here all came from a man younger than 35 in good health and CMV-seronegative. Both conserved end residues are part of each CDR3. The order of the fields is J gene, D gene, clone size, V gene, CDR3 protein, CDR3 DNA. D genes are given only for firm matches. Not every row has a clone size; where given, it reads once, few, many or a size class.

TRBJ2-5,TRBD2,-,TRBV4-1,CASGLADQETQYF,TGCGCCAGCGGACTAGCGGACCAAGAGACCCAGTACTTC
TRBJ1-2,TRBD1,-,TRBV7-9,CASSLGGTGGRYGYTF,TGTGCCAGCAGCTTAGGGGGGACAGGGGGAAGATATGGCTACACCTTC
TRBJ2-1,TRBD1,-,TRBV27,CASSWTGKQFF,TGTGCCAGCAGTTGGACAGGGAAGCAGTTCTTC
TRBJ2-2,TRBD2,-,TRBV4-3,CASRERGNTGELFF,TGCGCCAGCAGGGAGCGGGGGAACACCGGGGAGCTGTTTTTT
TRBJ2-3,TRBD1,-,TRBV11-2,CASSSRQGIPKDTQYF,TGTGCCAGCAGCTCGCGACAGGGGATCCCTAAAGATACGCAGTATTTT
TRBJ1-2,TRBD1,-,TRBV30,CAWSAVGRGPTYTF,TGTGCCTGGAGTGCGGTGGGCAGGGGGCCAACCTACACCTTC
TRBJ2-2,-,-,TRBV9,CASSVGRGFSGELFF,TGTGCCAGCAGCGTAGGCAGGGGATTTTCCGGGGAGCTGTTTTTT
TRBJ1-5,-,-,TRBV25-1,CASSEPGGNQPQHF,TGTGCCAGCAGCGAGCCGGGGGGTAATCAGCCCCAGCATTTT
TRBJ2-3,TRBD2,-,TRBV28,CASSLAVRTSGTDTQYF,TGTGCCAGCAGTTTGGCAGTCAGGACTAGCGGGACAGATACGCAGTATTTT
TRBJ1-1,-,-,TRBV5-6,CASSLSSRGTEAFF,TGTGCCAGCAGCTTGTCTTCGCGAGGGACTGAAGCTTTCTTT
TRBJ1-1,TRBD1,-,TRBV7-6,CASRPGTGGTEAFF,TGTGCCAGCAGGCCTGGGACAGGGGGCACTGAAGCTTTCTTT
TRBJ2-7,TRBD1,-,TRBV10-3,CANRGQGDYEQYF,TGTGCCAACCGAGGGCAGGGGGACTACGAGCAGTACTTC
TRBJ1-2,TRBD1,-,TRBV18,CASSPPQGGAGGYTF,TGTGCCAGCTCCCCCCCGCAGGGGGGAGCGGGCGGCTACACCTTC
TRBJ1-3,-,once,TRBV18,CASSPSSSGNTIYF,TGTGCCAGCTCACCCTCCTCTAGTGGAAACACCATATATTTT
TRBJ2-1,-,-,TRBV5-1,CASSPPGNEQFF,TGCGCCAGCAGCCCCCCCGGGAATGAGCAGTTCTTC
TRBJ2-7,TRBD1,-,TRBV28,CASTHDRDSSYEQYF,TGTGCCAGCACCCACGACCGGGACAGCTCCTACGAGCAGTACTTC
TRBJ1-1,-,few,TRBV7-9,CASSVLLVNTEAFF,TGTGCCAGCAGCGTTTTACTGGTGAACACTGAAGCTTTCTTT
TRBJ2-2,-,-,TRBV7-9,CASSFQAGELFF,TGTGCCAGCAGCTTTCAGGCCGGGGAGCTGTTTTTT
TRBJ2-1,TRBD1,-,TRBV19,CASSGGTGGSYNEQFF,TGTGCCAGTAGTGGGGGAACAGGGGGGTCCTACAATGAGCAGTTCTTC
TRBJ2-5,TRBD2,-,TRBV11-3,CASSPRLAGEETQYF,TGTGCCAGCAGCCCCCGGCTAGCGGGGGAAGAGACCCAGTACTTC
TRBJ1-2,TRBD1,-,TRBV30,CAWSVWTGYGYTF,TGTGCCTGGAGTGTTTGGACAGGGTATGGCTACACCTTC
TRBJ2-1,TRBD2,-,TRBV5-4,CASSQGLAGVYNEQFF,TGTGCCAGCAGCCAAGGACTAGCGGGAGTGTACAATGAGCAGTTCTTC
TRBJ1-2,-,-,TRBV29-1,CSVEAPGGAVLDGYTF,TGCAGCGTTGAGGCTCCGGGGGGCGCAGTCCTCGACGGCTACACCTTC
TRBJ2-3,-,few,TRBV28,CASSSGFGAAMTQYF,TGTGCCAGCAGCTCCGGGTTTGGGGCCGCCATGACGCAGTATTTT
TRBJ2-3,TRBD2,-,TRBV6-1,CASSARGGYGTDTQYF,TGTGCCAGCAGTGCACGGGGAGGGTATGGTACAGATACGCAGTATTTT
TRBJ1-2,-,-,TRBV5-5,CASSPGDTGNYGYTF,TGTGCCAGCAGCCCCGGGGATACAGGGAACTATGGCTACACCTTC
TRBJ2-7,-,-,TRBV27,CASSFAVSYEQYF,TGTGCCAGCAGTTTCGCGGTCTCCTACGAGCAGTACTTC
TRBJ1-5,TRBD1,-,TRBV18,CASSLSGTGVEQPQHF,TGTGCCAGCTCACTCTCAGGGACAGGGGTAGAACAGCCCCAGCATTTT
TRBJ1-4,TRBD1,-,TRBV6-6,CASSYMGSGGQGKLFF,TGTGCCAGCAGTTACATGGGCTCAGGGGGACAGGGGAAACTGTTTTTT
TRBJ2-2,TRBD2,-,TRBV11-1,CASSPRTSGRTGELFF,TGTGCCAGCAGCCCCAGGACTAGCGGGAGGACCGGGGAGCTGTTTTTT
TRBJ2-5,-,-,TRBV6-1,CASSEGPSGGETQYF,TGTGCCAGCAGTGAGGGGCCATCTGGAGGGGAGACCCAGTACTTC
TRBJ2-7,TRBD1,-,TRBV9,CASSVAAGQGFYEQYF,TGTGCCAGCAGCGTAGCTGCGGGACAGGGGTTTTACGAGCAGTACTTC
TRBJ1-2,-,-,TRBV7-8,CASSSDWTVTGSGYTF,TGTGCCAGCAGCTCCGACTGGACTGTTACCGGTAGTGGCTACACCTTC
TRBJ2-1,-,once,TRBV6-5,CASSYSRPPNEQFF,TGTGCCAGCAGTTACTCGAGGCCTCCCAATGAGCAGTTCTTC
TRBJ1-2,-,-,TRBV4-1,CASSQLGGGGYTF,TGCGCCAGCAGCCAGCTGGGGGGAGGTGGCTACACCTTC
TRBJ1-1,-,-,TRBV5-4,CASSSSSPEAFF,TGTGCCAGCAGCTCCTCTTCCCCTGAAGCTTTCTTT
TRBJ1-1,-,-,TRBV4-3,CASSQEAGTEAFF,TGCGCCAGCAGCCAAGAAGCGGGGACTGAAGCTTTCTTT
TRBJ2-7,TRBD2,-,TRBV27,CASSSGLGYYEQYF,TGTGCCAGCAGTTCGGGACTAGGCTACTACGAGCAGTACTTC
TRBJ2-7,TRBD2,-,TRBV5-4,CASSLGAGGPGEQYF,TGTGCCAGCAGCTTGGGGGCGGGGGGTCCGGGCGAGCAGTACTTC